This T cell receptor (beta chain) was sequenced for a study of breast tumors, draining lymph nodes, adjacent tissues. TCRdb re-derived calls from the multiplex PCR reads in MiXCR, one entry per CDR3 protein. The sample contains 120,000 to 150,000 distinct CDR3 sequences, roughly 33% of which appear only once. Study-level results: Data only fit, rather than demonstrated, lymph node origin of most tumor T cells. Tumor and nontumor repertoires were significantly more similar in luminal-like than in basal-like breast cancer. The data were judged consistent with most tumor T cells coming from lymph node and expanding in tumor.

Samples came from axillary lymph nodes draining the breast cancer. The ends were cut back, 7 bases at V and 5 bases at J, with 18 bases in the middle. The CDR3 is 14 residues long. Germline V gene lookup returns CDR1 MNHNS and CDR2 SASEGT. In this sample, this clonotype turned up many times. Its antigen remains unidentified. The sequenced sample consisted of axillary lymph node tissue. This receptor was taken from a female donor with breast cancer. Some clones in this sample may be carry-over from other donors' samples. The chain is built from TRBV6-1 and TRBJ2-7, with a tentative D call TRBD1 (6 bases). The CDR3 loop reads CASIHRAVSDEQYF. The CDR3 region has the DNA TGTGCCAGCATTCACAGGGCAGTCTCGGACGAGCAGTACTTC.